This entry lists 14 T cell receptor beta chains sequenced from one sample in a study of T cells in Graves' hyperthyroidism and ophthalmopathy. From RNA transcripts, TCR beta CDR3 regions were amplified. First-round RT-PCR of the TCR CDR3 relied on the HTBI primer set. TCRdb fed the multiplex PCR reads into MiXCR, producing one record per CDR3 protein. The sample holds about 380,000 distinct CDR3 sequences, around an eighth seen once. Sequenced input: blood. These receptors all come from a man aged 25 to 40 with Graves' hyperthyroidism that later progressed to Graves' ophthalmopathy.

This clonotype was counted ten times or more. The V call is TRBV28, the J call TRBJ1-2, with D uncertain. Germline assignment: CDR1 MDHEN and CDR2 SYDVKM. The length of the CDR3 is 13 residues. V was shortened by 3 bases and J by 1 base, with 6 bases between the two germline ends. CDR3 sequence: CASSLNSNYGYTF. The CDR3, as DNA: TGTGCCAGCAGTTTGAACAGTAACTATGGCTACACCTTC.

This clonotype was observed a few times. The rearrangement links TRBV2 to TRBJ2-2, with TRBD2 matching 8 bases. J lost 5 bases, V lost 11 bases, and 7 bases had no gene match. Germline V gene lookup returns CDR1 SNHLY and CDR2 FYNNEI. This CDR3 comprises 13 residues. Written as DNA, the CDR3 is TGTGCCGCAGGGACTAGGGGAACCGGGGAGCTGTTTTTT. Its translation: CAAGTRGTGELFF. The complete variable domain, with remaining parts taken from reference TRBV2 and TRBJ2-2, reads EPEVTQTPSHQVTQMGQEVILRCVPISNHLYFYWYRQILGQKVEFLVSFYNNEISEKSEIFDDQFSVERPDGSNFTLKIRSTKLEDSAMYFCAAGTRGTGELFFGEGSRLTVL.

In this sample, this clonotype turned up many times. The chain links TRBV7-9 to TRBJ1-4, with D perhaps TRBD1 (5 bases). Trimming shortened V by 4 bases and J by 5 bases, and 8 bases separated the two germline ends. This CDR3 contains 13 residues. Germline V gene data show CDR1 as SEHNR and CDR2 as FQNEAQ (reference sequence). The CDR3 DNA is TGTGCCAGCAGCTCCGCAGGGAATGAAAAACTGTTTTTT. Its translation is CASSSAGNEKLFF.

In its sample, this clonotype was seen many times. This rearrangement joins TRBV10-3 to TRBJ1-1; 11 bases line up with TRBD1. Germline-derived CDR1 and CDR2 are ENHRY and SYGVKD. The CDR3 contains 16 residues. The V and J ends lost 4 bases and 4 bases, in that order; junction bases with no gene match: 8. CDR3 region: CAISGNSGTGGTEAFF. The CDR3 DNA sequence: TGTGCCATCAGTGGTAATTCCGGGACAGGGGGCACTGAAGCTTTCTTT.

This clonotype was recorded a few times. V usage is TRBV6-1 and J usage is TRBJ1-6; D remains ambiguous. The CDR3 length is 15 residues. CDR1 is MNHNS, CDR2 SASEGT, per germline. The V gene lost 3 bases and the J gene lost 0 bases, with 6 bases spanning the gap. This chain's CDR3 is CASSEAVSYNSPLHF. The CDR3 coding sequence is TGTGCCAGCAGTGAGGCTGTCTCCTATAATTCACCCCTCCACTTT.

This clonotype showed up many times. The gene calls are TRBV12-3 or TRBV12-4 and TRBJ1-5; D is ambiguous. V was cut by 3 bases and J by 0 bases, with 3 bases left in between. The CDR3 has 13 residues. This CDR3 is CASSFGSNQPQHF. CDR3 nucleotide sequence: TGTGCCAGCAGTTTTGGTAGCAATCAGCCCCAGCATTTT.

The chain uses TRBV5-6 and TRBJ2-7, with D possibly being TRBD1 (6 bases). V gave up 5 bases and J gave up 0 bases, with 15 bases separating them. The CDR3 extends over 15 amino acids. Looked up from germline, CDR1 is SGHDT and CDR2 is YYEEEE. DNA for the CDR3: TGTGCCAGCAGTGAACAGGGTATCAGCTCCTACGAGCAGTACTTC. The encoded protein is CASSEQGISSYEQYF.

V gene TRBV4-1 combines with J gene TRBJ2-3, with 7 bases aligning to TRBD2. V lost 4 bases and J lost 4; bases outside the gene matches: 8. CDR1 and CDR2 (germline): MGHRA, YSYEKL. The CDR3 has 15 residues. CDR3 DNA sequence: TGCGCCAGCAGCCCTTTCGGGAGGAGCGCAGATACGCAGTATTTT. Translation: CASSPFGRSADTQYF.

The chain couples TRBV4-1 to TRBJ1-6; D remains unclear. The CDR3 has 16 residues. V was trimmed by 1 base and J by 7 bases, leaving 14 bases between them. Per germline, CDR1 MGHRA and CDR2 YSYEKL. In DNA, the CDR3 is TGCGCCAGCAGCCAAGTGGGCGGTAATAAGAATTCACCCCTCCACTTT. Amino acid sequence: CASSQVGGNKNSPLHF.

This clonotype was counted a few times. At one boundary the junction diverges from the germline segment, which might be a read error. The genes are TRBV20-1 and TRBJ1-5; 7 nucleotides agree with TRBD1. The CDR3 has 16 amino acids. Germline lookup yields CDR1 DFQATT and CDR2 SNEGSKA (reference sequence). The CDR3 nucleotides are TGTAGTGCTGCTGGTTTAGGGGGCGCGGGCAATCAGCCCCAGCATTTT. Its translation: CSAAGLGGAGNQPQHF.

A few counts support this clonotype. As the CDR3 is not closed by the conserved phenylalanine or tryptophan, this likely results from a read error. The chain carries TRBV20-1 and TRBJ2-7; 7 bases match TRBD1. In germline, CDR1 is DFQATT, CDR2 SNEGSKA (reference sequence). This CDR3 is 13 amino acids long. The J segment lost 7 bases and the V segment lost 6 bases, leaving 12 bases of the junction unmatched. The CDR3 DNA reads TGCAGTGCCCTACAGGGGCGTCTTGGAGAGCAGTACCTC. Protein product: CSALQGRLGEQYL.

The table lists this clonotype with many counts. The rearrangement uses TRBV28 and TRBJ1-2, with 7 bases fitting TRBD1. V was pared by 5 bases and J by 0 bases, with 3 bases of the junction left unmatched. There are 14 residues in the CDR3. Germline V gene sequence: CDR1 MDHEN, CDR2 SYDVKM. The DNA of the CDR3 is TGTGCCAGCAGTCGACAGGGCGCTAACTATGGCTACACCTTC. This sequence encodes CASSRQGANYGYTF.

There are many counts of this clonotype. This chain connects TRBV24-1 to TRBJ1-2; D is uncertain. Germline CDR1 reads KGHDR; CDR2 reads SFDVKD. V dropped 3 bases and J dropped 2 bases, with 3 bases sitting between them. This CDR3 is 12 amino acids long. CDR3 residues: CATSDTNYGYTF. DNA of the CDR3: TGTGCCACCAGTGATACGAACTATGGCTACACCTTC.

This clonotype has ten or more counts. This chain links TRBV28 with TRBJ2-2, with 11 bases identical to TRBD1. The V segment lost 8 bases and the J segment 3 bases; nucleotides outside the gene matches: 5. The germline V gene has CDR1 MDHEN and CDR2 SYDVKM. The CDR3 has 15 amino acids. CDR3 DNA: TGTGCCAGCCGGAGGACAGGGGGCGACACCGGGGAGCTGTTTTTT. Translated, it gives CASRRTGGDTGELFF.